The 26 T cell receptor beta chains presented below share a single source sample, sequenced in a study of cytomegalovirus exposure and HLA in healthy donors. Primers for the PCR totalled 60 Vbeta and 13 Jbeta. TCRdb's copy holds only in-frame clones and misses some; the assay was immunoSEQ multiplex PCR. The table shows about 200,000 clones, with about 82% occurring only once. What was sequenced was PBMCs. The receptors were gathered from a man younger than 40 in good health and CMV-seronegative.

The rearrangement links TRBV5-4 to TRBJ1-1, with 7 positions matching TRBD1. Germline CDR1 SGHNT, CDR2 YYREEE (reference sequence). The CDR3 extends over 15 amino acids. The trim removed 4 bases at V and 0 bases at J, leaving 6 bases unmatched. CDR3 DNA: TGTGCCAGCAGCCCCCCGACAGGGCTGAACACTGAAGCTTTCTTT. Protein product: CASSPPTGLNTEAFF. Combining the CDR3 with reference TRBV5-4 and TRBJ1-1 gives the whole variable domain ETGVTQSPTHLIKTRGQQVTLRCSSQSGHNTVSWYQQALGQGPQFIFQYYREEENGRGNFPPRFSGLQFPNYSSELNVNALELDDSALYLCASSPPTGLNTEAFFGQGTRLTVV.

The CDR3 nucleotides read TGTGCCAGCAGACCTCAGGGGCCCACACCCCTCCACTTT. This translates into CASRPQGPTPLHF. The gene calls are TRBV27 and TRBJ1-6; possibly TRBD1 for D (6 bases). Deletions cut 6 bases from V and 11 bases from J, with 14 bases between. The CDR3 runs 13 residues. Germline V lookup: CDR1 MNHEY, CDR2 SMNVEV (reference sequence).

The rearrangement joins TRBV7-2 to TRBJ2-7; TRBD2 aligns across 9 bases. CDR3 length equals 17 residues. Trimming took 1 base from V and 2 from J; bases not matched to a gene: 9. From germline, CDR1 is SGHTA and CDR2 FQGNSA. CDR3 residues: CASSLVPPSGATYEQYF. The CDR3 DNA sequence: TGTGCCAGCAGCTTAGTACCCCCTAGCGGGGCCACCTACGAGCAGTACTTC.

This chain joins TRBV18 and TRBJ2-2; possible D gene TRBD1, 6 bases. Trimming removed 8 bases at V and 6 bases at J, with 16 bases between. There are 14 residues in the CDR3. Per germline, CDR1 KGHSH and CDR2 LQKENI. CDR3 in amino acids: CASTGPPGPGELFF. The CDR3 DNA is TGTGCCAGCACAGGGCCGCCGGGTCCCGGGGAGCTGTTTTTT.

On this clone itself: The junction does not match germline at one end; this may be a read error. The rearrangement joins TRBV27 to TRBJ1-1, with TRBD1 as a possible D gene (6 bases). CDR1 is MNHEY and CDR2 is SMNVEV in the germline V gene (reference sequence). The length of the CDR3 is 13 residues. In DNA, the CDR3 is TGTGCCAGCAGTTTAACCTGGGACACTGGAGCTTTCTTT. Translating it yields CASSLTWDTGAFF.

This clone was observed once. CDR3 bases: TGTGCCAGCAGCAAGGGGCTATCCCTTTACGAGCAGTACTTC. Translated: CASSKGLSLYEQYF. The chain carries TRBV2 and TRBJ2-7; possibly TRBD1 for D (5 bases). The ends were cut back, 6 bases at V and 4 bases at J, with 16 bases in the middle. The CDR3 is made up of 14 amino acids. Germline CDR1 and CDR2: SNHLY and FYNNEI.

The chain carries TRBV2 and TRBJ2-7; maybe TRBD1 (6 bases). V dropped 10 bases and J dropped 2 bases, with 12 bases sitting between them. CDR3 length equals 12 residues. The germline V gene encodes CDR1 SNHLY and CDR2 FYNNEI. The CDR3 nucleotides read TGTGCCATACGGGACATCGCCTACGAGCAGTACTTC. Translating it yields CAIRDIAYEQYF.

This chain's CDR3 is CASTPPGTSYNEQFF. CDR3 nucleotides: TGCGCCAGCACCCCCCCGGGGACTTCCTACAATGAGCAGTTCTTC. This chain joins TRBV5-1 and TRBJ2-1, with TRBD2 as a possible D gene (6 bases). Trimming pared 6 bases from V and 1 base from J, leaving 14 bases between. CDR3 length: 15 residues. Per germline, CDR1 SGHRS and CDR2 YFSETQ.

This sequence joins TRBV4-1 and TRBJ1-5; TRBD1 is a possible D gene (5 bases). The CDR3 is 14 residues long. Germline CDR1 and CDR2: MGHRA and YSYEKL. V was shortened by 1 base and J by 5 bases, with 9 bases between the two germline ends. CDR3 in amino acids: CASSQVQVDQPQHF. As DNA, the CDR3 is TGCGCCAGCAGCCAAGTACAGGTCGATCAGCCCCAGCATTTT.

The J gene is TRBJ1-2, the V gene TRBV28, with D perhaps matching TRBD1 (6 bases). The CDR3 runs to 14 residues. V was trimmed by 5 bases and J by 1 base, leaving 11 bases between them. CDR1 MDHEN and CDR2 SYDVKM come from the germline V gene. Here the CDR3 DNA reads TGTGCCAGCAGTCCCGACAGGCGTAACTATGGCTACACCTTC. This gives the protein CASSPDRRNYGYTF.

This chain joins TRBV28 and TRBJ1-2, with D unresolved. The CDR3 runs to 15 residues. Looked up from germline, CDR1 is MDHEN and CDR2 is SYDVKM. Trimming removed 1 base at V and 4 bases at J, with 13 bases between. The CDR3 reads CASSLSTGSIYGYTF. For the CDR3, the DNA is TGTGCCAGCAGTTTATCGACCGGGTCAATCTATGGCTACACCTTC.

The chain uses TRBV5-1 and TRBJ2-1; D is perhaps TRBD2 (6 bases). Trimming took off 5 bases at V and 9 bases at J, with 15 bases between the two ends. Germline V gives CDR1 SGHRS, CDR2 YFSETQ. The CDR3 extends over 13 amino acids. The CDR3 bases are TGCGCCAGCAGTGCACCGGGGCGGGGTGAGCAGTTCTTC. Amino acid sequence: CASSAPGRGEQFF.

The chain combines TRBV7-9 with TRBJ2-1; 7 positions agree with TRBD1. Trimming took 6 bases from V and 5 from J; bases not matched to a gene: 10. This CDR3 has 15 residues. Per the germline V gene, CDR1 is SEHNR and CDR2 is FQNEAQ (reference sequence). DNA for the CDR3: TGTGCCAGCAGTCCACCTGGGACAGAGAACAATGAGCAGTTCTTC. Translating it yields CASSPPGTENNEQFF. Complete variable domain (other parts from reference TRBV7-9 and TRBJ2-1): DTGVSQNPRHKITKRGQNVTFRCDPISEHNRLYWYRQTLGQGPEFLTYFQNEAQLEKSRLLSDRFSAERPKGSFSTLEIQRTEQGDSAMYLCASSPPGTENNEQFFGPGTRLTVL.

The gene calls are TRBV6-5 and TRBJ1-3; no clear D gene. The CDR3 contains 14 residues. The V gene lost 6 bases and the J gene lost 0 bases, with 9 bases spanning the gap. The germline CDR1 and CDR2 sequences are MNHEY and SVGAGI. The CDR3 bases are TGTGCCAGCAGATTGACTGGCTCTGGAAACACCATATATTTT. Encoded protein: CASRLTGSGNTIYF.

As DNA, the CDR3 is TGTGCCAGCAGCTGGGGGGTCAACACTGAAGCTTTCTTT. Its translation: CASSWGVNTEAFF. The chain recombines TRBV5-6 with TRBJ1-1; TRBD1 is a possible D gene (5 bases). V was clipped by 3 bases and J by 2 bases, with 8 bases between them. Per germline, CDR1 SGHDT and CDR2 YYEEEE. The CDR3 loop spans 13 amino acids.

V gene TRBV6-4 combines with J gene TRBJ1-6; D unclear. Trimming took off 8 bases at V and 12 bases at J, with 14 bases between the two ends. CDR1 MRHNA and CDR2 SNTAGT come from the germline V gene. The CDR3 runs 12 residues. CDR3 loop: CASSHAEGPLHF. The CDR3 bases are TGTGCCAGCTCTCACGCCGAGGGACCCCTCCACTTT.

The chain couples TRBV7-2 to TRBJ1-4; maybe TRBD1 (6 bases). This CDR3 spans 15 amino acids. V was shortened by 1 base and J by 6 bases, with 12 bases between the two germline ends. Germline CDR1 is SGHTA and CDR2 is FQGNSA. CDR3 sequence: CASSLEGTIYEKLFF. The CDR3 DNA reads TGTGCCAGCAGCTTAGAAGGGACAATCTATGAAAAACTGTTTTTT.

The rearrangement joins TRBV19 to TRBJ1-2, with no clear D. From germline, CDR1 is LNHDA and CDR2 SQIVND (reference sequence). The CDR3 runs 15 residues. V lost 1 base, J lost 3 bases, and 12 bases lay in between. The CDR3 DNA is TGTGCCAGTAGTATAGCCGCGGGAGCCTACTATGGCTACACCTTC. Translating gives CASSIAAGAYYGYTF.

The chain is built from TRBV4-3 and TRBJ1-2; D is unresolved. The CDR3 covers 15 residues. Germline lookup yields CDR1 LGHNA and CDR2 YSLEER. V was trimmed by 0 bases and J by 4 bases, leaving 12 bases between them. CDR3: CASSQDRTTRYGYTF. CDR3 in DNA: TGCGCCAGCAGCCAAGACAGAACGACACGCTATGGCTACACCTTC.

V is TRBV10-1 and J is TRBJ2-5; 7 nucleotides align to TRBD1. This CDR3 has 15 amino acids. The junction had 6 bases not matched to a gene; V was cut back by 2 bases and J by 3 bases. The germline V gene encodes CDR1 WNHNN and CDR2 SYGVQD (reference sequence). CDR3 coding DNA: TGCGCCAGCAGTGAGAGCCCCGGGACAGAAGAGACCCAGTACTTC. Translating it yields CASSESPGTEETQYF.

V usage is TRBV2 and J usage is TRBJ1-1; TRBD1 agrees at 12 bases. This CDR3 has 16 residues. The junction had 11 bases not matched to a gene; V was cut back by 6 bases and J by 6 bases. Germline V lookup: CDR1 SNHLY, CDR2 FYNNEI. The CDR3 sequence: CASRSPGQGATSEAFF. The DNA for the CDR3 is TGTGCCAGCAGGTCCCCGGGACAGGGGGCGACGTCTGAAGCTTTCTTT.

The chain is built from TRBV5-4 and TRBJ2-1; 8 bases fit TRBD1. Unmatched junction bases numbered 3, after V lost 3 bases and J lost 4 bases. The CDR3 is 14 amino acids. Germline V gene sequence: CDR1 SGHNT, CDR2 YYREEE (reference sequence). Written as DNA, the CDR3 is TGTGCCAGCAGCTCCGGGACAGGATACAATGAGCAGTTCTTC. Translation gives CASSSGTGYNEQFF.

The CDR3 coding sequence is TGTGCCAGCAGCGTAGATTTCGTGAACACTGAAGCTTTCTTT. Translation: CASSVDFVNTEAFF. V and J are TRBV9 and TRBJ1-1; unclear D gene. Germline CDR1 and CDR2: SGDLS and YYNGEE. CDR3 length: 14 residues. V was trimmed by 0 bases and J by 0 bases, leaving 6 bases between them.

This rearrangement joins TRBV27 to TRBJ2-2, with D possibly TRBD1 on 6 matching bases. Trimming stripped 3 bases from V and 5 bases from J, with 16 bases between. This CDR3 has 16 residues. Germline assignment: CDR1 MNHEY and CDR2 SMNVEV (reference sequence). CDR3 nucleotides: TGTGCCAGCAGTTTGCATTTTAGGGGGAAAACCGGGGAGCTGTTTTTT. Translating gives CASSLHFRGKTGELFF.

In this sample, this clone turned up a few times. The chain links TRBV6-5 to TRBJ1-5, with unresolved D. The CDR3 has 14 residues. With 6 bases removed from V and 3 bases from J, the gap between germline ends came to 12 bases. Germline-derived CDR1 and CDR2 are MNHEY and SVGAGI. CDR3 nucleotide sequence: TGTGCCAGCAGCAGGACTCAGATCAATCAGCCCCAGCATTTT. Its protein is CASSRTQINQPQHF.

The chain employs TRBV7-9 and TRBJ2-3, with 7 bases fitting TRBD1. CDR1 is SEHNR, CDR2 FQNEAQ, per germline (reference sequence). The CDR3 is 19 residues long. The V gene end was trimmed by 3 bases and the J gene end by 2 bases; junction bases not matched to a gene: 17. CDR3 region: CASSFVTGHPPGYTDTQYF. DNA for the CDR3: TGTGCCAGCAGCTTCGTGACAGGGCATCCCCCGGGGTACACAGATACGCAGTATTTT. The full variable domain, completed using reference TRBV7-9 and TRBJ2-3, is DTGVSQNPRHKITKRGQNVTFRCDPISEHNRLYWYRQTLGQGPEFLTYFQNEAQLEKSRLLSDRFSAERPKGSFSTLEIQRTEQGDSAMYLCASSFVTGHPPGYTDTQYFGPGTRLTVL.